This passage covers 28 T cell receptor beta chains from one sample sequenced in a study of STAT5B mutations in CD4+ large granular lymphocyte leukemia. Data came from immunoSEQ multiplex PCR; TCRdb stores just in-frame clones and leaves some out. Of about 29,000 clones in the sample, around 72% were seen once. Sample: CD4+ T cells from blood buffy coats. The receptors shown here come from a human donor in good health.

The V call is TRBV6-6, the J call TRBJ1-2; 7 nucleotides agree with TRBD1. CDR3 size: 16 residues. Losses at the gene ends were 0 bases for V and 4 bases for J; bases not matched to a gene: 8. CDR1 is MNHNY and CDR2 is SVGAGI in the germline V gene (reference sequence). The CDR3 DNA reads TGTGCCAGCAGTTACTCGAGACAGGGAATGGGCTATGGCTACACCTTC. Encoded protein: CASSYSRQGMGYGYTF.

The genes are TRBV2 and TRBJ1-1, with a possible D match to TRBD1 (5 bases). From germline, CDR1 is SNHLY and CDR2 FYNNEI. V gave up 7 bases and J gave up 1 base, with 16 bases separating them. The CDR3 loop spans 15 amino acids. The CDR3 sequence is CASKRGEEGNTEAFF. CDR3 sequence (DNA): TGTGCCAGCAAGCGGGGGGAGGAAGGGAACACTGAAGCTTTCTTT.

This clone appeared a single time. The rearrangement uses TRBV4-1 and TRBJ2-1, with 7 bases aligning to TRBD2. The V gene's germline CDR1 is MGHRA and CDR2 YSYEKL. V trimming: 0 bases; J trimming: 4 bases; junction bases outside the gene matches: 9. The CDR3 is 17 residues long. The CDR3 loop is CASSQDLGGGAYNEQFF. For the CDR3, the DNA is TGCGCCAGCAGCCAAGATTTGGGGGGGGGAGCTTACAATGAGCAGTTCTTC.

The chain combines TRBV7-2 with TRBJ1-1, with D possibly matching TRBD1 (5 bases). Germline CDR1 is SGHTA and CDR2 is FQGNSA. Trimming cost V 5 bases and J 4 bases, with 17 bases left between them. This CDR3 has 15 residues. CDR3 nucleotide sequence: TGTGCCAGCAGCAGGAGGCAGGGTATAGGCACTGAAGCTTTCTTT. Protein product: CASSRRQGIGTEAFF. Variable domain in full (rest from reference TRBV7-2 and TRBJ1-1): GAGVSQSPSNKVTEKGKDVELRCDPISGHTALYWYRQSLGQGLEFLIYFQGNSAPDKSGLPSDRFSAERTGGSVSTLTIQRTQQEDSAVYLCASSRRQGIGTEAFFGQGTRLTVV.

The chain carries TRBV19 and TRBJ2-7; 7 bases align to TRBD2. Germline V gene sequence: CDR1 LNHDA, CDR2 SQIVND (reference sequence). The CDR3 runs 12 residues. In DNA form, the CDR3 reads TGTGCGCTGGTACGGGAGGACTACGAGCAGTACTTC. Translation: CALVREDYEQYF.

This clone was seen only once. The V and J genes are TRBV5-6 and TRBJ2-2, with TRBD2 matching over 7 bases. This CDR3 contains 15 residues. The trim removed 7 bases at V and 4 bases at J, leaving 10 bases unmatched. Per germline, CDR1 SGHDT and CDR2 YYEEEE. CDR3 sequence reads: CASGLAVRSTGELFF. The CDR3 coding sequence is TGTGCCAGCGGGCTAGCGGTAAGAAGCACCGGGGAGCTGTTTTTT. The entire variable domain, with the rest obtained from reference TRBV5-6 and TRBJ2-2, is as follows: DAGVTQSPTHLIKTRGQQVTLRCSPKSGHDTVSWYQQALGQGPQFIFQYYEEEERQRGNFPDRFSGHQFPNYSSELNVNALLLGDSALYLCASGLAVRSTGELFFGEGSRLTVL.

The chain uses TRBV10-3 and TRBJ2-6; the match to TRBD1 covers 7 bases. Germline CDR1 and CDR2: ENHRY and SYGVKD. The CDR3 is made up of 16 amino acids. V lost 8 bases and J lost 1; bases outside the gene matches: 8. The CDR3: CAISDRGQSGANVLTF. The CDR3 DNA reads TGTGCCATCTCCGACCGGGGACAGTCTGGGGCCAACGTCCTGACTTTC.

This rearrangement joins TRBV27 to TRBJ2-7; 10 bases fit TRBD2. This CDR3 contains 15 residues. Germline trimming cut 5 bases from V and 6 bases from J; bases unmatched to any gene: 10. Germline loops: CDR1 MNHEY, CDR2 SMNVEV (reference sequence). CDR3 sequence reads: CASSLSGRSSGEQYF. Written as DNA, the CDR3 is TGTGCCAGCAGTCTTAGCGGGAGGTCCTCCGGCGAGCAGTACTTC.

This clone was observed a single time. This sequence joins TRBV19 and TRBJ2-6; 7 bases map to TRBD1. V gave up 4 bases and J gave up 2 bases; unmatched junction bases: 14. The CDR3 is 19 amino acids. Germline loops: CDR1 LNHDA, CDR2 SQIVND (reference sequence). The CDR3 loop is CASSTARTGFDTGANVLTF. For the CDR3, the DNA is TGTGCCAGTAGTACTGCTCGGACAGGTTTTGATACTGGGGCCAACGTCCTGACTTTC.

The rearrangement joins TRBV30 to TRBJ2-7; 10 nucleotides match TRBD1. CDR1 is GTSNPN, CDR2 SVGIG, per germline (reference sequence). Trimming took 6 bases from V and 2 from J; bases not matched to a gene: 7. This CDR3 is built from 14 residues. The CDR3 DNA follows: TGTGCCTGCCCCGGACAGGGGGGGACCTACGAGCAGTACTTC. It translates to CACPGQGGTYEQYF.

The chain has TRBV7-6 and TRBJ1-1; 12 bases agree with TRBD1. Per the germline V gene, CDR1 is SGHVS and CDR2 is FNYEAQ. Trimming removed 5 bases from V and 3 bases from J; junction bases left unmatched: 4. CDR3 length equals 15 residues. This CDR3 reads CASSPGTGGHTEAFF. CDR3 in DNA: TGTGCCAGCAGCCCTGGGACAGGGGGCCACACTGAAGCTTTCTTT.

The V call is TRBV5-5, the J call TRBJ2-3; TRBD1 matches 7 bases. The CDR3 length is 16 residues. The V gene end was trimmed by 0 bases and the J gene end by 5 bases; junction bases not matched to a gene: 9. In germline, CDR1 is SGHKS, CDR2 YYEKEE (reference sequence). CDR3 sequence: CASSLGRGPTQDTQYF. CDR3 bases: TGTGCCAGCAGCTTGGGAAGGGGGCCTACCCAAGATACGCAGTATTTT.

The chain carries TRBV11-2 and TRBJ1-5, with 7 bases lining up with TRBD1. The CDR3 runs to 13 residues. Per the germline V gene, CDR1 is SGHAT and CDR2 is FQNNGV. V dropped 4 bases and J dropped 4; count of bases not matched to a gene: 1. This chain's CDR3 is CASSWDRNQPQHF. In DNA form, the CDR3 reads TGTGCCAGCAGCTGGGACAGAAATCAGCCCCAGCATTTT.

This sequence joins TRBV28 and TRBJ2-5; 9 bases match TRBD2. The germline V gene encodes CDR1 MDHEN and CDR2 SYDVKM. This CDR3 region has 17 residues. The V gene end was trimmed by 1 base and the J gene end by 1 base; junction bases not matched to a gene: 7. The CDR3 bases are TGTGCCAGCAGTTTATTTGGAGCGGGAGGTCTCCAAGAGACCCAGTACTTC. Its translation is CASSLFGAGGLQETQYF.

The V and J genes are TRBV29-1 and TRBJ2-7; 9 nucleotides align to TRBD2. This CDR3 is built from 14 residues. J lost 4 bases, V lost 3 bases, and 7 bases had no gene match. Germline V gives CDR1 SQVTM, CDR2 ANQGSEA. The CDR3 loop is CSVEGLAGRYEQYF. For the CDR3, the DNA is TGCAGCGTTGAGGGGCTAGCGGGAAGATACGAGCAGTACTTC.

This chain links TRBV30 with TRBJ2-1; TRBD2 matches at 7 bases. The CDR3 runs to 14 residues. Unmatched junction bases numbered 5, after V lost 1 base and J lost 5 bases. The germline V gene has CDR1 GTSNPN and CDR2 SVGIG (reference sequence). Written as DNA, the CDR3 is TGTGCCTGGAGTGGCGGACTAGGCGACAATGAGCAGTTCTTC. Translation gives CAWSGGLGDNEQFF.

The count of this clone is one. The V and J genes are TRBV11-2 and TRBJ2-1; no clear D. There are 14 residues in the CDR3. The V gene's germline CDR1 is SGHAT and CDR2 FQNNGV. Trimming stripped 0 bases from V and 4 bases from J, with 7 bases between. In DNA form, the CDR3 reads TGTGCCAGCAGCTTAGAAGGCATTTACAATGAGCAGTTCTTC. Protein: CASSLEGIYNEQFF.

This clone was observed a few times. V and J are TRBV2 and TRBJ1-1; D call uncertain. Germline CDR1 is SNHLY and CDR2 is FYNNEI. Trimming removed 1 base at V and 2 bases at J, with 8 bases between. The CDR3 runs 14 residues. CDR3 residues: CASSEGTANTEAFF. CDR3 nucleotides: TGTGCCAGCAGTGAAGGGACGGCAAACACTGAAGCTTTCTTT.

The rearrangement uses TRBV2 and TRBJ2-5, with TRBD2 matching over 12 bases. The length of the CDR3 is 16 residues. Germline V gene data show CDR1 as SNHLY and CDR2 as FYNNEI. Losses at the gene ends were 6 bases for V and 5 bases for J; bases not matched to a gene: 10. For the CDR3, the DNA is TGTGCCAGCAGGGGTTGGACTAGCGGGATGTCGGAGACCCAGTACTTC. Its protein product is CASRGWTSGMSETQYF.

This chain connects TRBV19 to TRBJ2-1, with 9 positions matching TRBD2. This CDR3 region has 12 residues. Per germline, CDR1 LNHDA and CDR2 SQIVND (reference sequence). V shed 5 bases and J 16 bases; nucleotides not matched to a gene: 9. CDR3 nucleotides: TGTGCCAGTAGTTGGTTAGCGGGAGATCGATTCTTC. Translation gives CASSWLAGDRFF. Using reference TRBV19 and TRBJ2-1 for the parts outside the CDR3, the full variable domain is DGGITQSPKYLFRKEGQNVTLSCEQNLNHDAMYWYRQDPGQGLRLIYYSQIVNDFQKGDIAEGYSVSREKKESFPLTVTSAQKNPTAFYLCASSWLAGDRFFGPGTRLTVL.

The chain combines TRBV2 with TRBJ1-2; TRBD1 agrees at 8 bases. V was clipped by 2 bases and J by 6 bases; unmatched bases: 5. Germline assignment: CDR1 SNHLY and CDR2 FYNNEI. The CDR3 consists of 14 residues. The CDR3 protein is CASSENRGKDGYTF. In DNA, the CDR3 is TGTGCCAGCAGTGAAAACAGGGGGAAGGATGGCTACACCTTC.

CDR3 in amino acids: CASSIGPRGGFGQPQHF. CDR3 bases: TGTGCCAGTAGTATCGGCCCTCGCGGGGGGTTCGGTCAGCCCCAGCATTTT. The chain is built from TRBV19 and TRBJ1-5; tentatively, D is TRBD1 (5 bases). This CDR3 is built from 17 residues. Germline-derived CDR1 and CDR2 are LNHDA and SQIVND (reference sequence). V dropped 3 bases and J dropped 6 bases, with 21 bases sitting between them. Looking up the rest from reference TRBV19 and TRBJ1-5 gives the full variable domain: DGGITQSPKYLFRKEGQNVTLSCEQNLNHDAMYWYRQDPGQGLRLIYYSQIVNDFQKGDIAEGYSVSREKKESFPLTVTSAQKNPTAFYLCASSIGPRGGFGQPQHFGDGTRLSIL.

This clone was seen a handful of times. The CDR3 DNA sequence: TGTGCCATCTCGGAGGGCACAGGGGCGAGCTCCTATAATTCACCCCTCCACTTT. Amino acids: CAISEGTGASSYNSPLHF. V usage is TRBV10-3 and J usage is TRBJ1-6, with 7 bases identical to TRBD1. The germline gives CDR1 ENHRY, CDR2 SYGVKD. The CDR3 is made up of 18 amino acids. The V gene end was trimmed by 8 bases and the J gene end by 0 bases; junction bases not matched to a gene: 13.

This chain links TRBV18 with TRBJ2-6; D ambiguous. The V gene's germline CDR1 is KGHSH and CDR2 LQKENI. This CDR3 region has 14 residues. With 1 base removed from V and 4 bases from J, the gap between germline ends came to 5 bases. The CDR3 nucleotides are TGTGCCAGCTCACCACTCGCCGGGGCCAACGTCCTGACTTTC. This translates into CASSPLAGANVLTF.

The V call is TRBV28, the J call TRBJ2-7; D not resolved. Trimming cost V 4 bases and J 3 bases, with 13 bases left between them. Per germline, CDR1 MDHEN and CDR2 SYDVKM. The CDR3 runs 14 residues. The CDR3 loop is CASSSTRSNYEQYV. In DNA form, the CDR3 reads TGTGCCAGCAGTTCAACGCGGTCTAACTACGAGCAGTACGTC.

This chain links TRBV2 with TRBJ2-7; no clear D gene. Germline-derived CDR1 and CDR2 are SNHLY and FYNNEI. The CDR3 has 12 amino acids. V lost 6 bases to trimming and J lost 0 bases, with 6 bases between them. CDR3 region: CASRGDSYEQYF. Here the CDR3 DNA reads TGTGCCAGCAGAGGTGACTCCTACGAGCAGTACTTC. Together with reference TRBV2 and TRBJ2-7, the CDR3 gives the full variable domain: EPEVTQTPSHQVTQMGQEVILRCVPISNHLYFYWYRQILGQKVEFLVSFYNNEISEKSEIFDDQFSVERPDGSNFTLKIRSTKLEDSAMYFCASRGDSYEQYFGPGTRLTVT.

The chain has TRBV5-1 and TRBJ2-3; a weak D match, TRBD1 (6 bases). CDR1 and CDR2 from the germline V gene are SGHRS and YFSETQ. V was cut by 7 bases and J by 2 bases, with 11 bases left in between. CDR3 length equals 13 residues. The CDR3 sequence is CASRDKTTDTQYF. The CDR3 DNA sequence: TGCGCCAGCCGGGACAAAACCACAGATACGCAGTATTTT. The full variable domain, in which reference TRBV5-1 and TRBJ2-3 provide the parts outside the CDR3, is KAGVTQTPRYLIKTRGQQVTLSCSPISGHRSVSWYQQTPGQGLQFLFEYFSETQRNKGNFPGRFSGRQFSNSRSEMNVSTLELGDSALYLCASRDKTTDTQYFGPGTRLTVL.

The chain couples TRBV5-1 to TRBJ2-5, with D hard to call. CDR3 length: 16 residues. In germline, CDR1 is SGHRS, CDR2 YFSETQ. Deletions cut 0 bases from V and 2 bases from J, with 14 bases between. In nucleotides, the CDR3 is TGCGCCAGCAGCTTGGAACGGGCAGCAAAACAAGAGACCCAGTACTTC. Residues: CASSLERAAKQETQYF.